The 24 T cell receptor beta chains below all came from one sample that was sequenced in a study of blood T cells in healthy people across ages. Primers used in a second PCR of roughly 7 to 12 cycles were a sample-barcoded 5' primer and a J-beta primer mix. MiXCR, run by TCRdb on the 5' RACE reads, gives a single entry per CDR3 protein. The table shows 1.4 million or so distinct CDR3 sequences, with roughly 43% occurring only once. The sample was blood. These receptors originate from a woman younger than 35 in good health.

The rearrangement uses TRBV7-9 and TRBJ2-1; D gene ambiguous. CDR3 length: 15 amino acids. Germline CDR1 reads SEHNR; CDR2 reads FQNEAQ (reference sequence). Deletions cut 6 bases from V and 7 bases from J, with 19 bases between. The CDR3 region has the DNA TGTGCCAGCAGGCTATATGTGGGAATAACGAATGAGCAGTTCTTC. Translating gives CASRLYVGITNEQFF.

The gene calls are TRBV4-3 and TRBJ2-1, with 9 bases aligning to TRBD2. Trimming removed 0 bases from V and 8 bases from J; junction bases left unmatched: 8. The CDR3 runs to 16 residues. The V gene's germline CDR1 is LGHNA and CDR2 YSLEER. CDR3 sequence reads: CASSQDLREGLDEQFF. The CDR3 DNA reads TGCGCCAGCAGCCAAGATCTGCGGGAGGGCCTGGATGAGCAGTTCTTC.

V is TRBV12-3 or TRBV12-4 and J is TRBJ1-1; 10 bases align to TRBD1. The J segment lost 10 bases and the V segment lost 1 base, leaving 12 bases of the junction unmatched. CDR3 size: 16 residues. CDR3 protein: CASSLVGQGIGGGAFF. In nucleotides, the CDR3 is TGTGCCAGCAGTTTAGTGGGACAGGGGATAGGTGGTGGAGCTTTCTTT.

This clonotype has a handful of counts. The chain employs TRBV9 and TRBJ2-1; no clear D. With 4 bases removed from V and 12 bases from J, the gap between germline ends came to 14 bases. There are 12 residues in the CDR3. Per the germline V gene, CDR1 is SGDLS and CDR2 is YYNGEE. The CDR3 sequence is CASSTSISRQFF. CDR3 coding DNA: TGTGCCAGCAGCACATCAATTTCCCGGCAGTTCTTC.

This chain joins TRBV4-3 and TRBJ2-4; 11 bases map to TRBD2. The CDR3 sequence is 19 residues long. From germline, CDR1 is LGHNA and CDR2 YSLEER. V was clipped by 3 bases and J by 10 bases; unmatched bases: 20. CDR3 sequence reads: CASSHKIIELAGVGGIQYF. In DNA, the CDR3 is TGCGCCAGCAGCCATAAGATAATAGAACTAGCGGGAGTCGGGGGGATTCAGTACTTC.

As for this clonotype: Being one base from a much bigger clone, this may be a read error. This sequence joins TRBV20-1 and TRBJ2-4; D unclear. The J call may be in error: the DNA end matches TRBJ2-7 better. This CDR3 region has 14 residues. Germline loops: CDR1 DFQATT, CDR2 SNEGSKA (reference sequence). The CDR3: CGARNPVGNYEQYF. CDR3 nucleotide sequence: TGCGGTGCCAGAAACCCTGTAGGCAACTACGAGCAGTACTTC.

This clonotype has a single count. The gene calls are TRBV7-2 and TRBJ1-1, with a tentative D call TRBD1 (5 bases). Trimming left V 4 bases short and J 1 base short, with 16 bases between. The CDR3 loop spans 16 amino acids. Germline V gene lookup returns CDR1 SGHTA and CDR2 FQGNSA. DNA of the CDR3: TGTGCCAGCAGCTCCGCCCAGGGAGGGGCGAACACTGAAGCTTTCTTT. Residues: CASSSAQGGANTEAFF. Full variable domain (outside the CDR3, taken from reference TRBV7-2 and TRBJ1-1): GAGVSQSPSNKVTEKGKDVELRCDPISGHTALYWYRQSLGQGLEFLIYFQGNSAPDKSGLPSDRFSAERTGGSVSTLTIQRTQQEDSAVYLCASSSAQGGANTEAFFGQGTRLTVV.

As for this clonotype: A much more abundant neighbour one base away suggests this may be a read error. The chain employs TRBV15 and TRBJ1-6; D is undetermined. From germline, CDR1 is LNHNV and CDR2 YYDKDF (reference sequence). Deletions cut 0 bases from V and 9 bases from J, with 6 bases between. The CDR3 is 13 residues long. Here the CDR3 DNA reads TGTGCCACCAGCAGAGATCCTATTTCACCCCTCCACTTT. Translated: CATSRDPISPLHF.

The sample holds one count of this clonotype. CDR3 loop: CASRSPTGGEQYF. The CDR3, as DNA: TGTGCCAGCAGATCCCCGACAGGGGGCGAGCAGTACTTC. The genes are TRBV7-2 and TRBJ2-7; TRBD1 aligns across 9 bases. V lost 6 bases and J lost 6; bases outside the gene matches: 6. This CDR3 is built from 13 residues. From germline, CDR1 is SGHTA and CDR2 FQGNSA.

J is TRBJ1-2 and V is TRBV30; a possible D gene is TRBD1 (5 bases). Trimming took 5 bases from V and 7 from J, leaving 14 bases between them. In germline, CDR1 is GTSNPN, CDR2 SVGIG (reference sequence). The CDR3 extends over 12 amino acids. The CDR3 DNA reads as TGTGCCTGGGGCGGGGGGGGAGGTGGCTACACCTTC. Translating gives CAWGGGGGGYTF.

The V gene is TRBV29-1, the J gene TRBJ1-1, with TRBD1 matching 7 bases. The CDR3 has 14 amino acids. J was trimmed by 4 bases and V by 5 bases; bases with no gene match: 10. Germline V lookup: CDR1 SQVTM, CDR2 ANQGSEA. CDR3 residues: CSVKKGARSTEAFF. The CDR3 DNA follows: TGCAGCGTTAAGAAGGGGGCCAGGAGCACTGAAGCTTTCTTT.

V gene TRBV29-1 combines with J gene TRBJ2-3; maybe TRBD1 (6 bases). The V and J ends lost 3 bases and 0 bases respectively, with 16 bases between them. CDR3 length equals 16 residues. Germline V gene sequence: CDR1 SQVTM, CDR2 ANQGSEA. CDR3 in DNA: TGCAGCGTTGATGGGGAACAGGGTACCAGCACAGATACGCAGTATTTT. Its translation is CSVDGEQGTSTDTQYF.

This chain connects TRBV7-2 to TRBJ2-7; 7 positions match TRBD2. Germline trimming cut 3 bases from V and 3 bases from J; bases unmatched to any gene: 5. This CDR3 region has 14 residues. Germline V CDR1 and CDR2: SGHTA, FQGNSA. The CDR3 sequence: CASSLAGVLYEQYF. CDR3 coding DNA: TGTGCCAGCAGCTTGGCGGGGGTCCTCTACGAGCAGTACTTC.

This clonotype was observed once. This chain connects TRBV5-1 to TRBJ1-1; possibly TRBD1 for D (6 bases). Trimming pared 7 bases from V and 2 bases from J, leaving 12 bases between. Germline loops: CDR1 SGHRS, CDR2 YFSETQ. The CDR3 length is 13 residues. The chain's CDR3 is CASGTGYNTEAFF. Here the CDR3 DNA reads TGCGCCAGCGGAACAGGGTACAACACTGAAGCTTTCTTT.

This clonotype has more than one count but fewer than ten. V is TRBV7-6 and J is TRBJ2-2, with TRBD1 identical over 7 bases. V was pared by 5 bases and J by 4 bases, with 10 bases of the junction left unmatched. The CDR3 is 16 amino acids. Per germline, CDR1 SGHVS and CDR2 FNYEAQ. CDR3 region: CASSLQTGVGTGELFF. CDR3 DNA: TGTGCCAGCAGCCTTCAAACAGGGGTGGGCACCGGGGAGCTGTTTTTT.

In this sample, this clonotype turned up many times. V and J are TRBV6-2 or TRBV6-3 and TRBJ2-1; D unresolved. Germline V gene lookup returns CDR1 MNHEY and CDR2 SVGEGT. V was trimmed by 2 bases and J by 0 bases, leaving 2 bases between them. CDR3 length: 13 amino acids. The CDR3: CASSYTSYNEQFF. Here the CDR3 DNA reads TGTGCCAGCAGTTACACCTCCTACAATGAGCAGTTCTTC.

This chain's CDR3 is CASSKPGRGAGNTIYF. CDR3 sequence (DNA): TGTGCCAGCAGCAAGCCAGGGAGGGGCGCTGGAAACACCATATATTTT. The J gene is TRBJ1-3, the V gene TRBV21-1. TRBV21-1 is marked as a pseudogene. There are 16 residues in the CDR3.

The CDR3 is CASSQYTGANYGYTF. The CDR3 region has the DNA TGCGCCAGCAGCCAATACACAGGGGCTAACTATGGCTACACCTTC. V usage is TRBV4-1 and J usage is TRBJ1-2, with 7 positions matching TRBD1. The CDR3 contains 15 residues. V gave up 2 bases and J gave up 0 bases; unmatched junction bases: 3. Germline-derived CDR1 and CDR2 are MGHRA and YSYEKL.

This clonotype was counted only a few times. The CDR3 loop is CSQGVGDQPQHF. DNA of the CDR3: TGCAGCCAAGGGGTGGGGGATCAGCCCCAGCATTTT. The chain recombines TRBV20-1 with TRBJ1-5, with a possible D match to TRBD1 (5 bases). Germline V gene data show CDR1 as DFQATT and CDR2 as SNEGSKA (reference sequence). The CDR3 is 12 residues long.

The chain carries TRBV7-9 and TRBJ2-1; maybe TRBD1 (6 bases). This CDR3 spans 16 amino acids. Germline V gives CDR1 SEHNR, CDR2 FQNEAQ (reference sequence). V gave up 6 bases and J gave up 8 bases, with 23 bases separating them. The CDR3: CASSFRGRTAHDEQFF. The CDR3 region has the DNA TGTGCCAGCAGTTTTAGGGGTAGGACAGCTCATGATGAGCAGTTCTTC.

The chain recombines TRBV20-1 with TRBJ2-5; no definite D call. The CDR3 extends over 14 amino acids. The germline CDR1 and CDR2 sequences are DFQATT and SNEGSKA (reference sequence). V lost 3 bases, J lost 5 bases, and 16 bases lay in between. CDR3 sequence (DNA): TGCAGTGCTAGTTCCCGGACCACGAGCGAGACCCAGTACTTC. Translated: CSASSRTTSETQYF.

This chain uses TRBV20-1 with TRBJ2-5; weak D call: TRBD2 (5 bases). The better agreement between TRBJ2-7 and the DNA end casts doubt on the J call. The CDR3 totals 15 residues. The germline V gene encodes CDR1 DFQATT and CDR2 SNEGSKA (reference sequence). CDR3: CSARESGLPTCEQYF. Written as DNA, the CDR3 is TGCAGTGCTAGAGAGAGTGGACTGCCAACCTGCGAGCAGTACTTC.

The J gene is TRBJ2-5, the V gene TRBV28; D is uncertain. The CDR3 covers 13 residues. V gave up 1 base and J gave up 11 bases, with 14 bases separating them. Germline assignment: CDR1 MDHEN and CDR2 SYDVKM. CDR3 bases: TGTGCCAGCAGTTTATCCCAGGAAAATGAGCAGTACTTC. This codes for CASSLSQENEQYF.

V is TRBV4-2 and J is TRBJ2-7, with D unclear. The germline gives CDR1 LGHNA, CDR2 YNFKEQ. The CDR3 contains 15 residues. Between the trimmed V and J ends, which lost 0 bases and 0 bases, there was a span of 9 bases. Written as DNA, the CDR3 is TGTGCCAGCAGCCAAGAGGTTAAATCCTCCTACGAGCAGTACTTC. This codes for CASSQEVKSSYEQYF.